One and the same sample provided the 9 T cell receptor beta chains below, sequenced in a study of blood T cell repertoires in COVID-19. Here immunoSEQ multiplex PCR was the method, and the copy in TCRdb shows in-frame clones only, minus some. Of about 360,000 clones in the sample, about 87% were seen once. Sequencing was performed on peripheral blood. These receptors all come from a human donor in a cohort sampled during active COVID-19.

The V call is TRBV7-9, the J call TRBJ1-2, with D unclear. The germline V gene encodes CDR1 SEHNR and CDR2 FQNEAQ (reference sequence). V gave up 2 bases and J gave up 0 bases, with 13 bases separating them. The CDR3 runs 16 residues. For the CDR3, the DNA is TGTGCCAGCAGCTTACCGAGTGACCGGGCTAACTATGGCTACACCTTC. Encoded protein: CASSLPSDRANYGYTF.

The chain recombines TRBV6-5 with TRBJ1-1; 9 bases fit TRBD1. This CDR3 has 15 amino acids. Germline loops: CDR1 MNHEY, CDR2 SVGAGI. Trimming cost V 6 bases and J 0 bases; bases outside gene matches: 5. The CDR3: CASRDRGWVNTEAFF. The CDR3 bases are TGTGCCAGCAGGGACAGGGGCTGGGTGAACACTGAAGCTTTCTTT.

The chain employs TRBV2 and TRBJ1-1, with D perhaps TRBD1 (5 bases). The V end was cut by 5 bases, the J end by 7 bases, with 20 bases between. Looked up from germline, CDR1 is SNHLY and CDR2 is FYNNEI. The CDR3 totals 15 residues. This CDR3 is CASSQTGGLPYEAFF. DNA for the CDR3: TGTGCCAGCAGTCAAACAGGTGGGCTCCCCTATGAAGCTTTCTTT.

The V and J genes are TRBV5-4 and TRBJ2-6, with D hard to call. The CDR3 is 15 amino acids. Trimming stripped 4 bases from V and 0 bases from J, with 8 bases between. Germline loops: CDR1 SGHNT, CDR2 YYREEE (reference sequence). The CDR3 is CASSSRTSGANVLTF. DNA of the CDR3: TGTGCCAGCAGCAGCCGAACCTCTGGGGCCAACGTCCTGACTTTC.

The V and J genes are TRBV5-6 and TRBJ2-7; 11 nucleotides line up with TRBD2. This CDR3 is 15 amino acids long. From germline, CDR1 is SGHDT and CDR2 YYEEEE. Losses at the gene ends were 1 base for V and 2 bases for J; bases not matched to a gene: 2. CDR3: CASSLTSGGTYEQYF. The CDR3 nucleotides read TGTGCCAGCAGCTTGACTAGCGGGGGTACCTACGAGCAGTACTTC.

The gene calls are TRBV3-1 (or the pseudogene TRBV3-2) and TRBJ1-4, with a tentative D call TRBD1 (5 bases). Germline V gene data show CDR1 as LGHDT and CDR2 as YNNKEL (reference sequence). V was shortened by 1 base and J by 3 bases, with 18 bases between the two germline ends. The CDR3 is 18 amino acids. CDR3 in DNA: TGTGCCAGCAGCCAAGGCAAAGGTAGACAGCCTGCTAATGAAAAACTGTTTTTT. This codes for CASSQGKGRQPANEKLFF.

V and J are TRBV10-3 and TRBJ2-7; a weak D match, TRBD1 (5 bases). The germline gives CDR1 ENHRY, CDR2 SYGVKD. The CDR3 totals 16 residues. V was pared by 3 bases and J by 0 bases, with 15 bases between. CDR3 nucleotides: TGTGCCATCAGTGATCCACGACAGTCTGGCTCCTACGAGCAGTACTTC. Translating gives CAISDPRQSGSYEQYF.

The V call is TRBV18, the J call TRBJ2-3; 8 bases align to TRBD2. The CDR3 extends over 15 amino acids. The trim removed 6 bases at V and 4 bases at J, leaving 9 bases unmatched. Germline values: CDR1 KGHSH, CDR2 LQKENI. The CDR3, as DNA: TGTGCCAGCTCCCGGAAGACGGGAGGGCCAGATACGCAGTATTTT. As protein: CASSRKTGGPDTQYF.

The rearrangement links TRBV6-5 to TRBJ2-7; 9 bases line up with TRBD1. V was clipped by 5 bases and J by 1 base; unmatched bases: 6. The CDR3 extends over 15 amino acids. CDR1 and CDR2 from the germline V gene are MNHEY and SVGAGI. CDR3 region: CASSPWTGVSYEQYF. The CDR3 bases are TGTGCCAGCAGTCCCTGGACAGGGGTGTCCTACGAGCAGTACTTC.